This T cell receptor (beta chain) was identified during a study of T cells after yellow fever vaccination (dated by TCRdb to the late 2010s). At the level of the whole study: The SMART-Seq v4 Ultra Low Input RNA kit was used to prepare libraries from fractions with low cell numbers. Two healthy male donors, one aged 18 to 30 and one aged 30 to 40 years, made up the cohort. To track T-cell clones before and after primary and booster YFV17D yellow fever vaccination, bulk TCR alpha and beta repertoires were sequenced longitudinally. Blood was collected at multiple timepoints before and after primary and secondary immunization, and bulk PBMC replicates and cell subsets were isolated.

Only a few counts were recorded for this clonotype. What this receptor recognizes is not known. No qualities accompany the bases; no much larger clone lies one base away. Taken with the paper, the label for treatment or condition translates to: live attenuated yellow fever vaccine strain. PBMCs were isolated from peripheral blood using a standard Ficoll-Paque protocol. Dynabeads CD4 and CD8 positive selection kits were used to isolate CD4 and CD8 T-cell fractions. TriZol was used to extract RNA from bulk PBMCs, from CD4 and CD8 fractions, and from dextramer-positive and dextramer-negative fractions. The CDR3 holds 16 amino acids from the cysteine to the phenylalanine. Only the CDR3 portion is preserved as DNA: 48 bases, with reading frame beginning at the first base. V lost 2 bases and J lost 7 bases; the stretch between them is 20 bases long. Findings and caveats that apply to the study as a whole: FACS-sorted repertoires could contain abundant contaminating clonotypes from the bulk population, so computational filtering was required. Only two donors were included in the study, so the extent to which the findings can be generalized is limited. After the booster, most of the clones that had expanded following primary vaccination were detected again (96% of CD4 and 80% to 90% of CD8), which suggests that memory was broadly maintained. The secondary T-cell response was weaker than the primary response but faster, peaking on day 5 instead of day 15. A small fraction of clonotypes appeared in both the CD4 and CD8 compartments, likely as a result of convergent recombination.

Instrument used: Illumina NovaSeq 6000. TCR cDNA was made using 5'RACE template switching, a step that added a universal primer site and unique molecular identifiers. Priming for cDNA synthesis came from both the TCR alpha and TCR beta constant segments. Libraries were amplified in two PCR steps, with sample barcodes and sequencing adapters added in the second step. Sequencing of the libraries was done on either Illumina HiSeq 2500 (2x100 bp) or NovaSeq (2x150 bp). The paper's processing steps were these. MIGEC was used to demultiplex reads and collapse the reads into UMI consensus sequences, and MiXCR was used for V(D)J alignment. Using edgeR on replicate PBMC samples, clonotypes were called vaccine-responding if FDR was below 0.01 and the log2 fold change was above 5 up to day 15. CD4 or CD8 identity was assigned to each bulk clonotype according to whether the clonotype was present at higher abundance in the sequenced CD4 repertoire or the sequenced CD8 repertoire. The public reads were reanalyzed by TCRdb: fastp trimming at Q25, MiXCR alignment, in-frame beta chains only. Every CDR3 protein is listed once, alongside the most common genes and DNA of its rows. Clone size and V and J calls follow TCRdb, not the original study. The sample records about 220,000 distinct CDR3 sequences, more than 3% of which are singletons. The ten most abundant clones make up around 3.2% of the sample.

The sample here was CD4+ T cells sorted from PBMCs, taken 10 days after the yellow fever booster vaccination. This chain joins TRBV12-3 or TRBV12-4 to TRBJ1-2, and the D gene may be TRBD1, 5 bases matching. The clonotype was recovered from a man younger than 35 who received the YFV17D yellow fever vaccine. The CDR3 amino acid sequence is: CASSLLLYTVQGGYTF. The DNA sequence is TGTGCCAGCAGTTTATTATTGTACACGGTCCAGGGTGGCTACACCTTC.